This T cell receptor (beta chain) is drawn from a study of graft-versus-host responses after intestinal transplantation. Overall study: Anti-thymocyte globulin induction preceded two to four years of tacrolimus and steroid maintenance in all recipients. Study-wide results and limits: GvH clonotypes were identified within recipient marrow, with a subset emerging first in ileum or blood. Early post-transplant declines in HvG were associated with peak levels of circulating GvH clones.

The CDR3 consists of 11 residues. Germline V gene data show CDR1 as MDHEN and CDR2 as SYDVKM. With 6 bases removed from V and 6 bases from J, the gap between germline ends came to 8 bases. Remarks on this clone: Its antigen is still unknown.

The method was immunoSEQ multiplex PCR; TCRdb's version includes in-frame clones alone and lacks a portion of them. This sample carries roughly 110,000 clones, around 94% of them seen once, and the ten largest clones take 0.2% to 0.25%. This clonotype was sampled from a human donor who was the organ donor for an intestinal transplant. The sample in question was unstimulated CD4+ T cells sorted from spleen or lymph node cells, obtained before transplant. V usage is TRBV28 and J usage is TRBJ1-2; no firm D call. The CDR3 DNA is TGTGCCAGCAGAACGGCTCATGGCTACACCTTC. Its protein is CASRTAHGYTF.